These 27 T cell receptor beta chains were sequenced from one sample in a study of blood T cell repertoires in COVID-19. Method: immunoSEQ multiplex PCR; TCRdb's copy keeps in-frame clones and lacks some. The table lists around 100,000 clones, about 86% of them singletons, with roughly 4.7% in the top ten. Specimen: peripheral blood. These receptors originate from a human donor in a cohort sampled during active COVID-19.

The chain recombines TRBV28 with TRBJ2-7; TRBD2 agrees at 11 bases. The junction had 3 bases not matched to a gene; V was cut back by 6 bases and J by 2 bases. Per the germline V gene, CDR1 is MDHEN and CDR2 is SYDVKM. The CDR3 is 14 amino acids. CDR3 nucleotide sequence: TGTGCCAGCAGAAGACTAGCGGGACCCTACGAGCAGTACTTC. This gives the protein CASRRLAGPYEQYF.

The chain combines TRBV6-5 with TRBJ2-7; D is perhaps TRBD1 (6 bases). Trimming pared 0 bases from V and 6 bases from J, leaving 18 bases between. Germline V gene data show CDR1 as MNHEY and CDR2 as SVGAGI. The CDR3 is made up of 16 amino acids. The CDR3 DNA sequence: TGTGCCAGCAGTTACTCGTTAGCCGGGACACCAACCGAGCAGTACTTC. Its translation: CASSYSLAGTPTEQYF.

This clone is medium-sized by share. V is TRBV27 and J is TRBJ2-7, with D hard to call. The V gene's germline CDR1 is MNHEY and CDR2 SMNVEV (reference sequence). The CDR3 sequence is 16 residues long. The germline V and J ends were trimmed by 2 bases and 0 bases, with 14 bases remaining between them. Here the CDR3 reads CASSLNPASSSYEQYF. In DNA form, the CDR3 reads TGTGCCAGCAGTTTAAATCCAGCGTCGAGCTCCTACGAGCAGTACTTC.

CDR3 coding DNA: TGTGCCAGCAGTTCTAGCAGCAGAACCACCGGGGAGCTGTTTTTT. This sequence encodes CASSSSSRTTGELFF. The gene calls are TRBV6-6 and TRBJ2-2; a weak D match, TRBD2 (5 bases). The V gene lost 4 bases and the J gene lost 4 bases, with 13 bases spanning the gap. The germline V gene has CDR1 MNHNY and CDR2 SVGAGI (reference sequence). CDR3 length: 15 residues.

The chain couples TRBV23-1 to TRBJ2-1, with D possibly matching TRBD2 (5 bases). TRBV23-1 is identified as an open reading frame with a role that is uncertain. The V and J ends lost 2 bases and 5 bases respectively, with 16 bases between them. This CDR3 spans 16 amino acids. Written as DNA, the CDR3 is TGCGCCAGCAGTCAAAGTCTGCGAAACGGGAACAATGAGCAGTTCTTC. Translated: CASSQSLRNGNNEQFF.

This clone was found a few times. The chain links TRBV12-3 or TRBV12-4 to TRBJ1-2; D gene ambiguous. V lost 6 bases and J 10 bases, leaving 18 bases between the germline ends. CDR3 length equals 13 residues. The CDR3 loop reads CASSPGREWSYTF. In DNA, the CDR3 is TGTGCCAGCAGCCCCGGACGGGAATGGTCCTACACCTTC.

This chain joins TRBV20-1 and TRBJ2-3; 14 positions match TRBD2. Germline assignment: CDR1 DFQATT and CDR2 SNEGSKA (reference sequence). The CDR3 length is 19 residues. Losses at the gene ends were 3 bases for V and 3 bases for J; bases not matched to a gene: 14. CDR3 amino acids: CSASFVNRTSGRSTDTQYF. The CDR3 DNA is TGCAGTGCTAGTTTCGTGAACCGGACTAGCGGGAGGTCGACAGATACGCAGTATTTT.

DNA of the CDR3: TGTGCCAGCAGTTATTGGGACAGGTACGAGCAGTACTTC. It encodes CASSYWDRYEQYF. This rearrangement joins TRBV6-2 or TRBV6-3 to TRBJ2-7; 8 bases map to TRBD1. Losses at the gene ends were 3 bases for V and 4 bases for J; bases not matched to a gene: 2. Germline V lookup: CDR1 MNHEY, CDR2 SVGEGT. This CDR3 is 13 amino acids long.

The J gene is TRBJ2-2, the V gene TRBV28, with 7 bases aligning to TRBD1. Germline V gene data show CDR1 as MDHEN and CDR2 as SYDVKM. With 6 bases clipped from V and 7 bases from J, the junction kept 14 bases outside the gene matches. The CDR3 consists of 16 residues. CDR3 coding DNA: TGTGCCAGCAGCGGTGTGGGACAGCTGCTCGGCGGGGAGCTGTTTTTT. Translation: CASSGVGQLLGGELFF.

CDR3 nucleotide sequence: TGTGCCAGCACCGATCTAACAGGGGCCAACTATGGCTACACCTTC. Translated, it gives CASTDLTGANYGYTF. The chain is built from TRBV6-6 and TRBJ1-2, with TRBD1 matching 7 bases. The CDR3 runs to 15 residues. J gave up 2 bases and V 7 bases, and 10 bases lay outside the gene matches. Germline V lookup: CDR1 MNHNY, CDR2 SVGAGI (reference sequence).

The V gene is TRBV5-1, the J gene TRBJ2-7; 9 bases match TRBD2. There are 15 residues in the CDR3. Germline V CDR1 and CDR2: SGHRS, YFSETQ. With V trimmed by 0 bases and J by 3 bases, 4 bases remained unmatched. The CDR3: CASSLEAGGGYEQYF. The CDR3 DNA sequence: TGCGCCAGCAGCTTGGAAGCGGGAGGAGGCTACGAGCAGTACTTC. The entire variable domain, with the rest obtained from reference TRBV5-1 and TRBJ2-7, is as follows: KAGVTQTPRYLIKTRGQQVTLSCSPISGHRSVSWYQQTPGQGLQFLFEYFSETQRNKGNFPGRFSGRQFSNSRSEMNVSTLELGDSALYLCASSLEAGGGYEQYFGPGTRLTVT.

The chain has TRBV29-1 and TRBJ2-2; 7 bases align to TRBD2. Trimming took 6 bases from V and 0 from J; bases not matched to a gene: 4. This CDR3 is built from 14 residues. CDR1 and CDR2 (germline): SQVTM, ANQGSEA. In DNA, the CDR3 is TGCAGCGTGAAACTAGCGTCGAACACCGGGGAGCTGTTTTTT. Its translation is CSVKLASNTGELFF.

The chain employs TRBV5-1 and TRBJ2-5; 11 bases match TRBD2. CDR1 SGHRS and CDR2 YFSETQ come from the germline V gene. With V trimmed by 0 bases and J by 1 base, 5 bases remained unmatched. The CDR3 covers 17 residues. CDR3 sequence (DNA): TGCGCCAGCAGCTTGGGACTAGCGGGGACCTCCCAAGAGACCCAGTACTTC. This sequence encodes CASSLGLAGTSQETQYF.

The chain joins TRBV19 to TRBJ1-5; no clear D. V lost 4 bases and J 1 base, leaving 14 bases between the germline ends. The CDR3 spans 16 residues. Germline CDR1 reads LNHDA; CDR2 reads SQIVND (reference sequence). CDR3 region: CASSTREGLSNQPQHF. In DNA form, the CDR3 reads TGTGCCAGTAGTACCCGGGAGGGCTTAAGCAATCAGCCCCAGCATTTT. Based on the CDR3 plus reference TRBV19 and TRBJ1-5, the full variable domain is DGGITQSPKYLFRKEGQNVTLSCEQNLNHDAMYWYRQDPGQGLRLIYYSQIVNDFQKGDIAEGYSVSREKKESFPLTVTSAQKNPTAFYLCASSTREGLSNQPQHFGDGTRLSIL.

This chain joins TRBV9 and TRBJ2-1; TRBD1 agrees at 10 bases. Unmatched junction bases numbered 9, after V lost 4 bases and J lost 5 bases. CDR1 SGDLS and CDR2 YYNGEE come from the germline V gene. The CDR3 sequence is 16 residues long. CDR3 loop: CASSPGEGTGDNEQFF. The CDR3 DNA sequence: TGTGCCAGCAGCCCCGGGGAAGGGACAGGGGACAATGAGCAGTTCTTC.

This clone is classed as medium-sized. V gene TRBV6-4 combines with J gene TRBJ2-1, with a possible D match to TRBD2 (6 bases). Germline V CDR1 and CDR2: MRHNA, SNTAGT. The CDR3 is 13 amino acids. V lost 6 bases and J 4 bases, leaving 10 bases between the germline ends. DNA for the CDR3: TGTGCCAGCAGGGCTAGCGAGTACAATGAGCAGTTCTTC. Its translation: CASRASEYNEQFF.

The rearrangement links TRBV6-5 to TRBJ2-7, with D possibly being TRBD2 (6 bases). CDR1 MNHEY and CDR2 SVGAGI come from the germline V gene. V shed 8 bases and J shed 4 bases, with 21 bases lying between them. The CDR3 length is 15 residues. The DNA for the CDR3 is TGTGCCAGCTGGGGTTGGGGGGAGAGCGGTTACGAGCAGTACTTC. Protein: CASWGWGESGYEQYF.

The J gene is TRBJ2-3, the V gene TRBV5-6; 9 bases match TRBD2. The V gene end was trimmed by 4 bases and the J gene end by 13 bases; junction bases not matched to a gene: 10. The CDR3 is made up of 13 amino acids. Germline CDR1 and CDR2: SGHDT and YYEEEE. CDR3 sequence (DNA): TGTGCCAGCAGCCTGGCTAGCGGGGCTAATGAGTATTTT. Protein product: CASSLASGANEYF.

The genes are TRBV24-1 and TRBJ2-5, with D maybe TRBD2 (6 bases). CDR1 KGHDR and CDR2 SFDVKD come from the germline V gene. This CDR3 region has 16 residues. V was cut by 0 bases and J by 3 bases, with 13 bases left in between. The CDR3 DNA reads as TGTGCCACCAGTGATTTGGAGTTTGGGGGGAAAGAGACCCAGTACTTC. Translation gives CATSDLEFGGKETQYF.

The CDR3: CASSPINEQFF. The CDR3 region has the DNA TGTGCCAGCAGCCCTATCAATGAGCAGTTCTTC. The chain has TRBV7-9 and TRBJ2-1, with unresolved D. The CDR3 length is 11 residues. V was clipped by 5 bases and J by 6 bases, with 5 bases between them. Germline V gene lookup returns CDR1 SEHNR and CDR2 FQNEAQ (reference sequence).

The CDR3 coding sequence is TGTGCCTGGACCGACCTGGCGGGAGCGGGGAACAATGAGCAGTTCTTC. This encodes CAWTDLAGAGNNEQFF. The chain couples TRBV30 to TRBJ2-1; TRBD2 agrees at 7 bases. CDR3 size: 16 residues. Germline trimming cut 4 bases from V and 5 bases from J; bases unmatched to any gene: 14. Per germline, CDR1 GTSNPN and CDR2 SVGIG (reference sequence).

The chain recombines TRBV29-1 with TRBJ1-1; D is uncertain. Deletions cut 4 bases from V and 5 bases from J, with 14 bases between. Looked up from germline, CDR1 is SQVTM and CDR2 is ANQGSEA. The CDR3 is made up of 13 amino acids. CDR3 bases: TGCAGCGTTGGTGGATTCCCGGGTACTGAAGCTTTCTTT. It specifies CSVGGFPGTEAFF.

The chain has TRBV7-2 and TRBJ1-1; a weak D match, TRBD1 (6 bases). This CDR3 region has 15 residues. From germline, CDR1 is SGHTA and CDR2 FQGNSA. V was clipped by 1 base and J by 5 bases, with 14 bases between them. CDR3 loop: CASSLDGGAETEAFF. The CDR3 nucleotides read TGTGCCAGCAGCTTAGATGGGGGGGCAGAGACTGAAGCTTTCTTT.

The chain uses TRBV12-5 and TRBJ2-2, with D tentatively TRBD2 (6 bases). From germline, CDR1 is LGHNT and CDR2 FRNRAP. CDR3 length equals 15 residues. V gave up 0 bases and J gave up 1 base, with 6 bases separating them. The CDR3 nucleotides read TGTGCTAGTGGTTTGGTGGGGGGGAACACCGGGGAGCTGTTTTTT. Translation gives CASGLVGGNTGELFF.

The chain is built from TRBV28 and TRBJ2-2; D not resolved. Trimming shortened V by 3 bases and J by 2 bases, and 10 bases separated the two germline ends. CDR1 is MDHEN and CDR2 is SYDVKM in the germline V gene. This CDR3 region has 15 residues. Written as DNA, the CDR3 is TGTGCCAGCAGTTTCGTAGCTGCTAACACCGGGGAGCTGTTTTTT. Translating gives CASSFVAANTGELFF.

The chain uses TRBV13 and TRBJ1-1, with 10 bases aligning to TRBD1. J lost 4 bases, V lost 4 bases, and 6 bases had no gene match. Germline loops: CDR1 PRHDT, CDR2 FYEKMQ (reference sequence). This CDR3 region has 15 residues. This CDR3 reads CASSSVTGGGTEAFF. The CDR3 DNA sequence: TGTGCCAGCAGCTCGGTGACAGGGGGCGGCACTGAAGCTTTCTTT.

This rearrangement joins TRBV4-1 to TRBJ2-6, with D uncertain. The V and J ends lost 2 bases and 0 bases respectively, with 11 bases between them. From germline, CDR1 is MGHRA and CDR2 YSYEKL. The CDR3 is 17 residues long. Written as DNA, the CDR3 is TGCGCCAGCAGCCAAACCCCCTCGGGCTCTGGGGCCAACGTCCTGACTTTC. Amino acid sequence: CASSQTPSGSGANVLTF.